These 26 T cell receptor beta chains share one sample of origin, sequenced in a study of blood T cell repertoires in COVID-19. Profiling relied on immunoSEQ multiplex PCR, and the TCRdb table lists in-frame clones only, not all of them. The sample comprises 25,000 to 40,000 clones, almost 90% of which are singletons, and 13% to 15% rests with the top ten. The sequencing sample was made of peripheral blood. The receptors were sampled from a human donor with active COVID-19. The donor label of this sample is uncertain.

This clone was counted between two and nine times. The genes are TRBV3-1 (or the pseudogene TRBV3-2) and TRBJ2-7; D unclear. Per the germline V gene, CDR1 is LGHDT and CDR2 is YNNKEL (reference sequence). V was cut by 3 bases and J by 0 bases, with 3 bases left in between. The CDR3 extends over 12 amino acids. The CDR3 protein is CASSQSSYEQYF. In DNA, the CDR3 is TGTGCCAGCAGCCAGAGCTCCTACGAGCAGTACTTC.

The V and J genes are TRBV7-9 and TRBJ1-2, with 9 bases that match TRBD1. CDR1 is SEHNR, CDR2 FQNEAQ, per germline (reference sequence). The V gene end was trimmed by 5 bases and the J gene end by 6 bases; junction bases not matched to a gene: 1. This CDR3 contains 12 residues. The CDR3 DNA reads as TGTGCCAGCAGCCGGACAGGGGATGGCTACACCTTC. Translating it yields CASSRTGDGYTF.

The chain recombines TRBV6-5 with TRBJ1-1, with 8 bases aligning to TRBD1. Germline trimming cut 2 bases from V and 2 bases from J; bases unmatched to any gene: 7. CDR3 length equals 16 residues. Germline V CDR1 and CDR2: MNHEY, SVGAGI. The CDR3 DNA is TGTGCCAGCAGTTACAGGACGGACAGGGCCAACACTGAAGCTTTCTTT. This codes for CASSYRTDRANTEAFF.

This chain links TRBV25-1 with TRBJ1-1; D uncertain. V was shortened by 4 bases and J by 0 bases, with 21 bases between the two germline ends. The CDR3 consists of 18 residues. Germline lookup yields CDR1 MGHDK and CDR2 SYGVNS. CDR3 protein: CASSGVSFGVAVNTEAFF. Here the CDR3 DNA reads TGTGCCAGCAGTGGTGTTTCTTTCGGGGTAGCGGTGAACACTGAAGCTTTCTTT.

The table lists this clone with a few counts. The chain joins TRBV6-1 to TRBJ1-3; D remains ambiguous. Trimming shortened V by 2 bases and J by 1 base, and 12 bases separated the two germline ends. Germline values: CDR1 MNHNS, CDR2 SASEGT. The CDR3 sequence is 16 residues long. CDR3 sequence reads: CASSEWEGSSGNTIYF. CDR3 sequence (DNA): TGTGCCAGCAGTGAATGGGAGGGCTCGTCTGGAAACACCATATATTTT.

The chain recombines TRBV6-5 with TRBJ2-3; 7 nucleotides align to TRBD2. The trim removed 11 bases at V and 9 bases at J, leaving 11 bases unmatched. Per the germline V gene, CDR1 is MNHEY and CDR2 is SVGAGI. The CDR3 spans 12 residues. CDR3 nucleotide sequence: TGTGCCGGGGGGGATCCTAGACTCACGCAGTATTTT. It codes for CAGGDPRLTQYF.

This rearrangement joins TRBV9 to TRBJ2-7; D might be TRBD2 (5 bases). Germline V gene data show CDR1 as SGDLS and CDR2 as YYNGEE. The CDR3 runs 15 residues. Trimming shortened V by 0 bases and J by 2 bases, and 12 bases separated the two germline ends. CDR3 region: CASSVEYGETYEQYF. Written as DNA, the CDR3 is TGTGCCAGCAGCGTAGAGTACGGGGAAACCTACGAGCAGTACTTC.

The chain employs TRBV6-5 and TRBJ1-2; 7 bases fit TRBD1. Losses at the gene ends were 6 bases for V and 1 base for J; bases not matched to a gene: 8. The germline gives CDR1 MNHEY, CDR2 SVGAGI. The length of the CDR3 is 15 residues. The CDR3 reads CASRQSGQDNYGYTF. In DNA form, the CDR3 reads TGTGCCAGCAGGCAAAGCGGACAGGATAACTATGGCTACACCTTC.

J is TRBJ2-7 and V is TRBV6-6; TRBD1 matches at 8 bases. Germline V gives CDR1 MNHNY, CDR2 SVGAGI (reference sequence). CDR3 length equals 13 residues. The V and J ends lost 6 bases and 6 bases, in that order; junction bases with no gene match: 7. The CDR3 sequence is CASSAQQGGEQYF. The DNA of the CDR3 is TGTGCCAGCAGCGCTCAACAGGGGGGCGAGCAGTACTTC.

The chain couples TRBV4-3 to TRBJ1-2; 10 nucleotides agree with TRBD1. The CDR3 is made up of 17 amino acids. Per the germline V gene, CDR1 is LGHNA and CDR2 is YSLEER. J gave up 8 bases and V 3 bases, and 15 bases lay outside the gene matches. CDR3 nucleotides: TGCGCCAGCAGCCAGGATTCCGGGACAGGGGTTATCTTAGGCTACACCTTC. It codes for CASSQDSGTGVILGYTF.

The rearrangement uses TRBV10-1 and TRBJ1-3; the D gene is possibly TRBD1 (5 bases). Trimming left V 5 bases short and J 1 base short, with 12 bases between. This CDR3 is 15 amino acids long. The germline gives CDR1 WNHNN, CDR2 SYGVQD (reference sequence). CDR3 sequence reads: CASSKWGASGNTIYF. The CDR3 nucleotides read TGCGCCAGCAGTAAGTGGGGCGCGTCTGGAAACACCATATATTTT.

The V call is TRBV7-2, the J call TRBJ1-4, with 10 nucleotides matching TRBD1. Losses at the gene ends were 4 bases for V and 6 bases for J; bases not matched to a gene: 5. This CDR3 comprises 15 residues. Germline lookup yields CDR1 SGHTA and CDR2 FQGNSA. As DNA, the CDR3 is TGTGCCAGCAGCTACCGGGACAGGGGAGATGAAAAACTGTTTTTT. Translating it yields CASSYRDRGDEKLFF.

The CDR3 here is CASSRGQGAFDGYTF. CDR3 DNA: TGTGCCAGCAGCCGGGGACAGGGGGCTTTCGATGGCTACACCTTC. The chain is built from TRBV5-6 and TRBJ1-2; 12 nucleotides line up with TRBD1. This CDR3 is 15 amino acids long. The ends lost 4 bases at V and 6 bases at J; junction bases unmatched: 7. Germline CDR1 and CDR2: SGHDT and YYEEEE.

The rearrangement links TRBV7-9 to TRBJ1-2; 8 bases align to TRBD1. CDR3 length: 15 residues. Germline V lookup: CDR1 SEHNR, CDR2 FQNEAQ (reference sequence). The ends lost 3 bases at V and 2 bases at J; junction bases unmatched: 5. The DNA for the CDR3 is TGTGCCAGCAGCTTTCCGGGACAGGTGAACTATGGCTACACCTTC. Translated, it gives CASSFPGQVNYGYTF.

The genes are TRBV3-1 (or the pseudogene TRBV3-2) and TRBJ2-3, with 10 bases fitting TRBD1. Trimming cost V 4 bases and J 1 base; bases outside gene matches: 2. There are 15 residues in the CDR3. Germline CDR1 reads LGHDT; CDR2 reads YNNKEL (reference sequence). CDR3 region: CASSRGTGGTDTQYF. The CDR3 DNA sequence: TGTGCCAGCAGCCGCGGGACAGGGGGCACAGATACGCAGTATTTT.

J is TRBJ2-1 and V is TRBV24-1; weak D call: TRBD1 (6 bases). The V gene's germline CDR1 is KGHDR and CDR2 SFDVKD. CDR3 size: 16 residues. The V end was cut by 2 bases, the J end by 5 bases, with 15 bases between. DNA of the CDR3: TGTGCCACCAGTGATTCAGGGCAGGGGCTGGACAATGAGCAGTTCTTC. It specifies CATSDSGQGLDNEQFF.

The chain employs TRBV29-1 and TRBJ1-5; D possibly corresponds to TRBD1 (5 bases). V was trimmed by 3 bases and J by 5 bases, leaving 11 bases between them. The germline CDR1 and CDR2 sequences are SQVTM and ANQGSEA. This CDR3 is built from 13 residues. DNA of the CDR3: TGCAGCGTTGAGCTAGGACAAGATCAGCCCCAGCATTTT. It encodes CSVELGQDQPQHF. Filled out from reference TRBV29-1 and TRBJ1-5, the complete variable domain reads SAVISQKPSRDICQRGTSLTIQCQVDSQVTMMFWYRQQPGQSLTLIATANQGSEATYESGFVIDKFPISRPNLTFSTLTVSNMSPEDSSIYLCSVELGQDQPQHFGDGTRLSIL.

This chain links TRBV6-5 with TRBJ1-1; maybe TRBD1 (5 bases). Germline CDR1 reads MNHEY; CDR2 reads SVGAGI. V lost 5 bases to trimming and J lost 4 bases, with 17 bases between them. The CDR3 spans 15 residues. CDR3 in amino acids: CASSPSRGGGTEAFF. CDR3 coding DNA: TGTGCCAGCAGTCCCTCCCGCGGGGGGGGCACTGAAGCTTTCTTT.

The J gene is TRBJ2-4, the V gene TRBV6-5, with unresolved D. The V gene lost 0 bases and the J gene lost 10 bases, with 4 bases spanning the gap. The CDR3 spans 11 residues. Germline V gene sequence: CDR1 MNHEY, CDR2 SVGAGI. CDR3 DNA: TGTGCCAGCAGTTACTCCGGTATTCAGTACTTC. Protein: CASSYSGIQYF.

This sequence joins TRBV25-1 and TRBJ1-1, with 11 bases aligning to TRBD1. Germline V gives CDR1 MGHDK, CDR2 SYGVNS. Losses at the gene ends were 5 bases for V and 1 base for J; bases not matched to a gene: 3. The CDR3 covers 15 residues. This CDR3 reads CASSRTGGGNTEAFF. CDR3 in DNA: TGTGCCAGCAGTAGGACAGGGGGCGGGAACACTGAAGCTTTCTTT.

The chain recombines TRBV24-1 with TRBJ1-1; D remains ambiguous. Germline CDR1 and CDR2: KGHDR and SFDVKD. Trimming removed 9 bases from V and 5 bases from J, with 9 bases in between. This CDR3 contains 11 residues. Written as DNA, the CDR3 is TGTGCCACCGATGGCCAAACTGAAGCTTTCTTT. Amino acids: CATDGQTEAFF.

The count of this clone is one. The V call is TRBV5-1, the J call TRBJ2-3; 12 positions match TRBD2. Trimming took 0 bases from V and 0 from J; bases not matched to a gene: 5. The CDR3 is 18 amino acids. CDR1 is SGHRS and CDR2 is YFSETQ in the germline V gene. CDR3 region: CASSLGLAGASSTDTQYF. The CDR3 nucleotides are TGCGCCAGCAGCTTGGGACTAGCGGGGGCCTCTAGCACAGATACGCAGTATTTT.

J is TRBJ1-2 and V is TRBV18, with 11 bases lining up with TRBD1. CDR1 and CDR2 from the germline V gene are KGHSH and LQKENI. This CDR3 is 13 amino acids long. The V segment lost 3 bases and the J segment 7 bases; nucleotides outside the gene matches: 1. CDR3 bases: TGTGCCAGCTCACCCGGGACAGGGGGTGGCTACACCTTC. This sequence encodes CASSPGTGGGYTF. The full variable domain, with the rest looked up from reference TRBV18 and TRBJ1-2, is NAGVMQNPRHLVRRRGQEARLRCSPMKGHSHVYWYRQLPEEGLKFMVYLQKENIIDESGMPKERFSAEFPKEGPSILRIQQVVRGDSAAYFCASSPGTGGGYTFGSGTRLTVV.

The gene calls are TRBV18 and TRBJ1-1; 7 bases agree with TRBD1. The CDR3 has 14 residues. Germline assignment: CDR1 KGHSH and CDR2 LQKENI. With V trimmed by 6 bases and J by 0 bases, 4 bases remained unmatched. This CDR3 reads CASSRDRVNTEAFF. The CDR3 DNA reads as TGTGCCAGCTCGCGCGACAGGGTGAACACTGAAGCTTTCTTT.

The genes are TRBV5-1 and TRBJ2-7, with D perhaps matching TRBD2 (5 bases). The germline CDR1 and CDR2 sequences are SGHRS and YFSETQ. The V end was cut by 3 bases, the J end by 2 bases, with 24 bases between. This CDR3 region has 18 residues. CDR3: CASSSPGGESHRTYEQYF. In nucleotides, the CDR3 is TGCGCCAGCAGCTCACCCGGTGGGGAGTCACACCGCACCTACGAGCAGTACTTC. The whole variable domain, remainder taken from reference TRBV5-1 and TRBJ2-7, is KAGVTQTPRYLIKTRGQQVTLSCSPISGHRSVSWYQQTPGQGLQFLFEYFSETQRNKGNFPGRFSGRQFSNSRSEMNVSTLELGDSALYLCASSSPGGESHRTYEQYFGPGTRLTVT.

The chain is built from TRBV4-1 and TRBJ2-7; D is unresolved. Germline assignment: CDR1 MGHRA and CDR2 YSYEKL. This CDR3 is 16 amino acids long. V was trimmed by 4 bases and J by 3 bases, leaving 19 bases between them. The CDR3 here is CASSPAGRRNDYEQYF. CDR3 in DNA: TGCGCCAGCAGCCCAGCTGGCAGGCGTAACGACTACGAGCAGTACTTC.